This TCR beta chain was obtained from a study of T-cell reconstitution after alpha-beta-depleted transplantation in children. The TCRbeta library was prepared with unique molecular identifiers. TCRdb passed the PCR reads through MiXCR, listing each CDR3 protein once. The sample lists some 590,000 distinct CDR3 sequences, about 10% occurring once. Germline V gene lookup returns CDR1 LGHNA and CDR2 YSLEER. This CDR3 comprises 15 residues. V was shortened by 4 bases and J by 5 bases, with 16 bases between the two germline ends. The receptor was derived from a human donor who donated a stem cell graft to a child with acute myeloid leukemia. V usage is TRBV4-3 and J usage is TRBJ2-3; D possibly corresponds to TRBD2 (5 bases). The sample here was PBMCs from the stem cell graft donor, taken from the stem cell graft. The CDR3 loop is CASSPGIAIKDTQYF. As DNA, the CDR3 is TGCGCCAGCAGCCCCGGGATCGCGATTAAAGATACGCAGTATTTT.